The following is a T cell receptor beta chain sequence with its context. As processed by the authors: The authors estimated nucleated cell counts from reference gene primer amplification. TCRdb's copy holds only in-frame clones and misses some; the assay was immunoSEQ multiplex PCR. The V and J calls and clone size were taken over from that table, and D and trimming were inferred from the DNA. The repertoire holds 85,000 to 110,000 clones, with around nine tenths as singletons. The data were obtained in a study of blood T cell repertoires in COVID-19. For the study at large: Acute and convalescent COVID-19 samples came from the United States, Italy and Spain. T cells, B-cell-depleted T cells, or PBMCs provided the cDNA or gDNA that served as material.

The V end was cut by 8 bases, the J end by 0 bases, with 12 bases between. Germline CDR1 and CDR2: LNHDA and SQIVND (reference sequence). The CDR3 has 14 amino acids. This chain links TRBV19 with TRBJ2-3; no clear D. The TCR comes from a woman over 75 in a cohort sampled during active COVID-19. The sequencing input was peripheral blood. The CDR3 DNA reads TGTGCCAGTTCTACCCTAGTAAGCACAGATACGCAGTATTTT. Protein sequence: CASSTLVSTDTQYF.